The rows below give T cell receptor beta chains drawn from one sample of a study of blood T cell repertoires in COVID-19. Measured with immunoSEQ multiplex PCR; TCRdb has only the in-frame clones, and not every one. The repertoire consists of roughly 520,000 clones, with around 89% occurring once and the leading ten covering approximately 1.8%. Sequences were obtained from PBMCs or T cells enriched from blood (not recorded which). The receptors here all came from a woman in her forties who had recovered from COVID-19. Both conserved end residues are part of each CDR3. D genes are given only for firm matches. Size tells how often a clone was seen (once, few, many) or the class of an expanded clone, and some rows leave it out.

.	TRBV19	TRBJ1-3	once	CASSFTTTGRSGNTIYF	TGTGCCAGTAGTTTCACCACTACAGGCAGGTCTGGAAACACCATATATTTT
.	TRBV12-3/TRBV12-4	TRBJ2-7	once	CASSSPSYEQYF	TGTGCCAGCAGTTCCCCATCCTACGAGCAGTACTTC
TRBD1	TRBV7-9	TRBJ2-2	.	CASSQDVGRGRRPGELFF	TGTGCCAGCAGCCAAGACGTTGGCAGGGGGCGGCGGCCCGGGGAGCTGTTTTTT
.	TRBV19	TRBJ1-2	.	CASSMAEKIYGYTF	TGTGCCAGTAGTATGGCAGAAAAAATTTATGGCTACACCTTC
.	TRBV11-2	TRBJ2-1	.	CASSVQTRLSYNEQFF	TGTGCCAGCAGCGTACAGACCCGCTTGTCCTACAATGAGCAGTTCTTC
TRBD2	TRBV5-1	TRBJ2-1	.	CARAFGTSANNEQFF	TGCGCCAGGGCTTTCGGGACTAGCGCCAACAATGAGCAGTTCTTC
TRBD2	TRBV3-1/TRBV3-2	TRBJ2-3	.	CASSQDLPSGRATDTQYF	TGTGCCAGCAGCCAAGATCTACCTAGCGGGAGGGCCACAGATACGCAGTATTTT
.	TRBV19	TRBJ2-6	.	CASSIVADRNVLTF	TGTGCCAGTAGTATAGTAGCCGACAGGAACGTCCTGACTTTC
TRBD1	TRBV9	TRBJ1-3	.	CASGSGGTSGNTIYF	TGTGCCAGCGGCTCAGGGGGCACCTCTGGAAACACCATATATTTT
.	TRBV6-2/TRBV6-3	TRBJ1-1	.	CASSQSHEAFF	TGTGCCAGCAGTCAAAGCCATGAAGCTTTCTTT
.	TRBV27	TRBJ1-6	.	CASSTGIAGPYNSPLHF	TGTGCCAGCAGTACAGGTATCGCTGGGCCCTATAATTCACCCCTCCACTTT
TRBD2	TRBV6-5	TRBJ2-1	.	CASSYKASGPYNEQFF	TGTGCCAGCAGTTATAAGGCTAGCGGGCCATACAATGAGCAGTTCTTC
.	TRBV2	TRBJ2-3	.	CASSEMQRQYF	TGTGCCAGCAGTGAAATGCAGCGGCAGTATTTT
TRBD1	TRBV6-6	TRBJ1-2	.	CASSRDRGGNYGYTF	TGTGCCAGCAGCCGGGACAGGGGGGGTAACTATGGCTACACCTTC
TRBD1	TRBV29-1	TRBJ2-3	.	CSGRGQGTDTQYF	TGCAGCGGGAGAGGACAGGGAACAGATACGCAGTATTTT
.	TRBV29-1	TRBJ1-2	once	CSVEVSRATAYGYTF	TGCAGCGTTGAAGTCTCCCGCGCGACAGCTTATGGCTACACCTTC
TRBD2	TRBV12-5	TRBJ2-3	.	CASGWGGTTDTQYF	TGTGCTAGTGGTTGGGGGGGTACCACAGATACGCAGTATTTT
.	TRBV9	TRBJ1-6	few	CASSAQTDYNSPLHF	TGTGCCAGCAGCGCCCAGACAGATTATAATTCACCCCTCCACTTT
TRBD2	TRBV2	TRBJ2-1	.	CASSDPGLAGGRANEQFF	TGTGCCAGCAGTGATCCGGGACTAGCGGGAGGAAGAGCCAATGAGCAGTTCTTC
TRBD1	TRBV11-3	TRBJ1-1	.	CASSQPGQGQGRTEAFF	TGTGCCAGCAGCCAGCCGGGACAGGGGCAGGGGAGGACTGAAGCTTTCTTT
TRBD2	TRBV4-2	TRBJ2-7	.	CASSQEASGSYEQYF	TGTGCCAGCAGCCAAGAAGCTAGCGGGAGCTACGAGCAGTACTTC
.	TRBV7-2	TRBJ2-7	.	CASSQGLKSYEQYF	TGTGCCAGCAGCCAAGGACTGAAATCCTACGAGCAGTACTTC
TRBD1	TRBV27	TRBJ1-2	.	CASSLGTGGVYGYTF	TGTGCCAGCAGTCTAGGGACAGGGGGCGTCTATGGCTACACCTTC
TRBD1	TRBV7-2	TRBJ1-1	.	CASSFLQGRLNTEAFF	TGTGCCAGCAGCTTTCTACAGGGGCGCTTGAACACTGAAGCTTTCTTT
.	TRBV3-1/TRBV3-2	TRBJ2-4	once	CASSQGGLYSKNIQYF	TGTGCCAGCAGCCAAGGGGGACTTTATTCCAAAAACATTCAGTACTTC
TRBD1	TRBV4-2	TRBJ2-2	.	CASSLGQGKPGELFF	TGTGCCAGCAGCCTCGGACAGGGGAAACCCGGGGAGCTGTTTTTT
TRBD1	TRBV6-1	TRBJ1-2	.	CASSEVGQGALGYTF	TGTGCCAGCAGTGAAGTCGGACAGGGGGCCCTTGGCTACACCTTC
.	TRBV4-1	TRBJ1-2	.	CASSQGVGGEAYGYTF	TGCGCCAGCAGCCAAGGCGTCGGGGGGGAGGCCTATGGCTACACCTTC
TRBD1	TRBV28	TRBJ1-5	once	CASRGGQVGNQLQHF	TGTGCCAGCAGAGGGGGACAGGTCGGCAATCAGCTCCAGCATTTT
TRBD1	TRBV2	TRBJ1-6	.	CASSGGQNSPLHF	TGTGCCAGCAGCGGGGGACAGAATTCACCCCTCCACTTT
.	TRBV7-2	TRBJ2-7	.	CASSLSGGGDEQYF	TGTGCCAGCAGCTTGTCGGGGGGCGGCGACGAGCAGTACTTC
.	TRBV18	TRBJ2-2	.	CASSPVAAGELFF	TGTGCCAGCTCACCAGTTGCAGCCGGGGAGCTGTTTTTT
TRBD2	TRBV7-8	TRBJ2-2	.	CASSLAVWGEREAAQLFF	TGTGCCAGCAGCTTAGCAGTGTGGGGTGAGCGGGAGGCCGCCCAGCTGTTTTTT
.	TRBV7-2	TRBJ2-1	.	CASSLTPSEQFF	TGTGCCAGCAGCTTAACTCCCTCCGAGCAGTTCTTC
TRBD1	TRBV6-2/TRBV6-3	TRBJ1-6	once	CASSAGTGASYNSPLHF	TGTGCCAGCAGCGCCGGGACAGGGGCTTCCTATAATTCACCCCTCCACTTT
TRBD1	TRBV9	TRBJ2-7	.	CASSVSLTGDYEQYF	TGTGCCAGCAGCGTATCCCTGACAGGGGACTACGAGCAGTACTTC
.	TRBV10-3	TRBJ2-1	.	CAISESRASYNEQFF	TGTGCCATCAGTGAGTCTCGAGCTTCCTACAATGAGCAGTTCTTC
TRBD1	TRBV9	TRBJ1-6	.	CASSVAGTGASPLHF	TGTGCCAGCAGCGTAGCCGGGACAGGGGCTTCACCCCTCCACTTT
TRBD2	TRBV27	TRBJ2-7	.	CASSPKGLAGGPVGYEQYF	TGTGCCAGCAGTCCAAAGGGACTAGCGGGAGGGCCGGTAGGTTACGAGCAGTACTTC
.	TRBV4-2	TRBJ2-1	.	CASSPGDSINEQFF	TGTGCCAGCAGCCCCGGGGACTCCATCAATGAGCAGTTCTTC
.	TRBV2	TRBJ2-3	.	CASTVDSGVDTQYF	TGTGCCAGCACGGTGGACTCAGGGGTCGATACGCAGTATTTT
TRBD1	TRBV6-2/TRBV6-3	TRBJ2-5	once	CASSYPRGETQYF	TGTGCCAGCAGTTACCCCAGGGGGGAGACCCAGTACTTC
.	TRBV25-1	TRBJ2-1	once	CASSEYLADPEQFF	TGTGCCAGCAGTGAATATCTGGCCGATCCTGAGCAGTTCTTC
TRBD1	TRBV5-1	TRBJ2-1	.	CASSLGTGGGNEQFF	TGCGCCAGCAGCTTGGGGACAGGGGGAGGGAATGAGCAGTTCTTC
.	TRBV6-2/TRBV6-3	TRBJ2-3	.	CASSYERSTDTQYF	TGTGCCAGCAGTTACGAGCGGAGCACAGATACGCAGTATTTT
TRBD1	TRBV5-6	TRBJ1-6	few	CASSLLPGQVDSPLHF	TGTGCCAGCAGCCTTCTTCCGGGACAGGTCGATTCACCCCTCCACTTT
.	TRBV6-2/TRBV6-3	TRBJ1-2	.	CASSYSGQDYGYTF	TGTGCCAGCAGTTACTCGGGGCAGGACTATGGCTACACCTTC
.	TRBV28	TRBJ2-1	.	CASRTGSTNEQFF	TGTGCCAGCAGAACCGGGAGTACCAATGAGCAGTTCTTC
.	TRBV5-1	TRBJ1-1	.	CASRPGQVNTEAFF	TGCGCCAGCAGGCCGGGACAAGTGAACACTGAAGCTTTCTTT
.	TRBV5-1	TRBJ1-1	.	CASSLDRNTEAFF	TGCGCCAGCAGCTTAGACAGGAACACTGAAGCTTTCTTT
TRBD1	TRBV6-2/TRBV6-3	TRBJ1-2	.	CASSPGQGPYGYTF	TGTGCCAGCAGTCCGGGACAGGGGCCCTATGGCTACACCTTC
.	TRBV5-4	TRBJ2-7	few	CASSVDPDSFSYEQYF	TGTGCCAGCAGCGTGGACCCGGACAGCTTCTCCTACGAGCAGTACTTC
TRBD1	TRBV18	TRBJ1-2	.	CASSSSVRLGQGHGYTF	TGTGCCAGCTCATCATCGGTTCGGCTGGGACAGGGGCATGGCTACACCTTC
TRBD2	TRBV6-2/TRBV6-3	TRBJ2-5	.	CASSSGLGQETQYF	TGTGCCAGCAGTTCTGGACTAGGCCAAGAGACCCAGTACTTC
TRBD2	TRBV7-2	TRBJ2-2	.	CASSLNGGRSSGELFF	TGTGCCAGCAGCTTAAACGGCGGGAGGAGTAGTGGGGAGCTGTTTTTT
.	TRBV21-1	TRBJ2-1	.	CASVGGTGKCNEQFF	TGTGCCAGCGTCGGAGGGACAGGAAAGTGCAATGAGCAGTTCTTC
TRBD2	TRBV6-5	TRBJ2-1	.	CASRDRASGSIEQFF	TGTGCCAGCAGGGATAGGGCTAGCGGGAGCATTGAGCAGTTCTTC